The sequence of this TCR beta chain was determined in a study of shared T cell receptors in the human thymus. Libraries were prepared by immunoSEQ multiplex PCR; TCRdb keeps only in-frame clonotypes and omits some of them. In the table there are hundreds of thousands of clones, roughly 90% of which are singletons. These data also formed part of another study, on human thymus T cells. As that study records: As related research reported, thymic repertoires overlapped highly among unrelated individuals.

The sequence derives from a boy under two years old with a congenital heart defect. The source material was thymocytes.

CDR3 region: CASSSGLSYEQYF. The CDR3, as DNA: TGTGCCAGCAGCTCCGGTCTATCCTACGAGCAGTACTTC. The chain combines TRBV7-2 with TRBJ2-7; no definite D call. The V and J ends lost 4 bases and 1 base respectively, with 8 bases between them. CDR1 is SGHTA and CDR2 is FQGNSA in the germline V gene. CDR3 size: 13 residues.